The entry that follows covers one TCR beta chain sequence. This clonotype was counted a few times. Its recognized antigen is unknown. There are no base qualities to consult, and no much larger clone falls within one base. This record comes from a study of CD8 T cells in ankylosing spondylitis (dated by TCRdb to between 2016 and 2019). Some background on the complete study: To find TCR variants linked to disease, the study profiled T cell receptor beta repertoires in ankylosing spondylitis patients and healthy donors. The full study cohort comprised 20 to 25 ankylosing spondylitis patients and 85 to 120 healthy donors. Peripheral blood samples were taken, and synovial fluid was additionally collected from ankylosing spondylitis patients.

General findings and caveats noted by the study authors: The disease-linked clones were reported as significantly enriched in matched synovial fluid samples from ankylosing spondylitis patients. Some TCR beta motif variants had previously been reported in synovial fluid and blood of reactive arthritis patients, which suggested common disease-initiation mechanisms. In peripheral blood, the disease-linked clones were found at relatively low frequencies and had a CD8+ phenotype. Blood from ankylosing spondylitis patients appeared to be characterized by a TCR beta motif made up of seven or eight highly homologous amino acid variants.

Inclusive of the bounding cysteine and phenylalanine, the CDR3 is 13 residues long. CDR3 DNA is the only sequence kept; it has 39 bases, read in frame from the first base. V loses 2 bases of germline sequence and J loses 0 bases, and the interval between the two ends is 6 bases. The germline V gene yields SGHRS for CDR1 and YFSETQ for CDR2. The instrument given in TCRdb is Illumina HiSeq 2500. Quantitative 5'-RACE with molecular barcodes was the method used to prepare the TCR beta libraries. Turning to the authors' computational methods: A new computational method, built on a probabilistic model of VDJ rearrangement, was used to identify disease-linked TCR variants. Through fastp at Q25 and MiXCR, TCRdb rebuilt clones from the public reads, retaining in-frame beta chains. Merged by CDR3 protein, the rows form single entries marked with the most common genes and DNA. TCRdb assigned the V and J calls; the authors' analysis was not used. This sample comprises about 200,000 distinct CDR3 sequences, about 13% of them detected only once. Jointly, the top ten make up 15% to 20% of the sample.

The sequence came from a male donor with ankylosing spondylitis or in good health (not recorded which). The receptor chain draws on TRBV5-1 and TRBJ2-7; the D gene is perhaps TRBD2, from 5 matching bases. Sample: blood, either unsorted or a sorted T cell fraction (not recorded which). The CDR3 region reads CASSFSASYEQYF. The nucleotide sequence is TGCGCCAGCAGCTTTAGCGCCTCCTACGAGCAGTACTTC.